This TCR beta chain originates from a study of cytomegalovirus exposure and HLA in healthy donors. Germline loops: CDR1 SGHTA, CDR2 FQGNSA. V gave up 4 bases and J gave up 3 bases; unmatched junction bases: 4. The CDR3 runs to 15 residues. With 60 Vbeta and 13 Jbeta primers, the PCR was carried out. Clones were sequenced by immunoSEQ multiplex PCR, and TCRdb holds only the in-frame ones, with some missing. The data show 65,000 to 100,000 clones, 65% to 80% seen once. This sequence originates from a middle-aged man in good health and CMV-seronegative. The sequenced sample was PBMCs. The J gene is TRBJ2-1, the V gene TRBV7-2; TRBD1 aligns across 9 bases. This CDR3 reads CASSSDRGVYNEQFF. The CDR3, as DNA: TGTGCCAGCAGCTCGGACAGGGGCGTCTACAATGAGCAGTTCTTC.